Listed here are 10 T cell receptor beta chains from one sample, sequenced in a study of control samples from healthy donors and cancer patients. Libraries were prepared by immunoSEQ multiplex PCR; TCRdb keeps only in-frame clonotypes and omits some of them. The sample has over 15,000 clones, approximately 80% seen once; the top ten hold 25% to 35%. What was sequenced was PBMCs. Receptors were obtained from an elderly man with head and neck cancer.

This rearrangement joins TRBV21-1 to TRBJ2-1; the table calls TRBD2, which could not be checked here. TRBV21-1 is labeled a pseudogene. CDR3 size: 17 residues. The CDR3 coding sequence is TGTGCCAGCAGGGGAAGACTAGCGGGCGTCTCCTACAATGAGCAGTTCTTC. This codes for CASRGRLAGVSYNEQFF.

The chain has TRBV21-1 and TRBJ2-2. TRBV21-1 is assigned pseudogene status. The CDR3 sequence is 14 residues long. Written as DNA, the CDR3 is TGTGCCAGCAGCAAAGTGGAGAACACCGGGGAGCTGTTTTTT. Protein sequence: CASSKVENTGELFF.

The chain carries TRBV10-3 and TRBJ2-7, with TRBD2 matching over 11 bases. The length of the CDR3 is 14 residues. The V gene end was trimmed by 7 bases and the J gene end by 3 bases; junction bases not matched to a gene: 5. Germline CDR1 and CDR2: ENHRY and SYGVKD. Written as DNA, the CDR3 is TGTGCCATCAAGGAGGGACTAGCGGTCTACGAGCAGTACTTC. Translation: CAIKEGLAVYEQYF.

The CDR3 coding sequence is TGCGCCAGCAGCCAAGATCGAGTCGATGAGCAGTTCTTC. This gives the protein CASSQDRVDEQFF. The chain couples TRBV4-1 to TRBJ2-1; no definite D call. Trimming stripped 0 bases from V and 8 bases from J, with 8 bases between. The germline V gene has CDR1 MGHRA and CDR2 YSYEKL. The length of the CDR3 is 13 residues.

This chain links TRBV3-1 (or the pseudogene TRBV3-2) with TRBJ1-2, with TRBD1 matching over 8 bases. Germline lookup yields CDR1 LGHDT and CDR2 YNNKEL (reference sequence). This CDR3 has 13 residues. Trimming took 5 bases from V and 8 from J; bases not matched to a gene: 7. Written as DNA, the CDR3 is TGTGCCAGCAGCATGGACAGGGCGGTCGGCTACACCTTC. It specifies CASSMDRAVGYTF.

This chain links TRBV5-1 with TRBJ2-7; D gene unclear. The CDR3 covers 16 residues. The V gene lost 2 bases and the J gene lost 4 bases, with 19 bases spanning the gap. Germline CDR1 and CDR2: SGHRS and YFSETQ. CDR3 protein: CASSFEGAAAIYEQYF. The CDR3 DNA reads TGCGCCAGCAGCTTTGAAGGCGCCGCCGCGATTTACGAGCAGTACTTC.

V and J are TRBV25-1 and TRBJ1-1; D is unresolved. V shed 5 bases and J shed 1 base, with 8 bases lying between them. The CDR3 loop spans 13 amino acids. The V gene's germline CDR1 is MGHDK and CDR2 SYGVNS. The CDR3 DNA sequence: TGTGCCAGCAGTCGGGGTACGAACACTGAAGCTTTCTTT. Translation gives CASSRGTNTEAFF.

The chain is built from TRBV11-2 and TRBJ1-1, with D unresolved. The CDR3 has 13 amino acids. Germline V lookup: CDR1 SGHAT, CDR2 FQNNGV. The ends were cut back, 0 bases at V and 1 base at J, with 3 bases in the middle. As DNA, the CDR3 is TGTGCCAGCAGCTTAGAACCGAACACTGAAGCTTTCTTT. Translated: CASSLEPNTEAFF.

This rearrangement joins TRBV25-1 to TRBJ1-1, with D hard to call. CDR1 MGHDK and CDR2 SYGVNS come from the germline V gene. This CDR3 comprises 13 residues. Trimming took off 6 bases at V and 10 bases at J, with 18 bases between the two ends. The CDR3 DNA follows: TGTGCCAGCAGCCACACAACCAATCACGGAGCTTTCTTT. Translated: CASSHTTNHGAFF.

This rearrangement joins TRBV2 to TRBJ2-3; D not certain. The CDR3 sequence is 13 residues long. Germline lookup yields CDR1 SNHLY and CDR2 FYNNEI. The germline V and J ends were trimmed by 6 bases and 5 bases, with 12 bases remaining between them. CDR3: CASSPNTLDTQYF. CDR3 bases: TGTGCCAGCAGCCCGAATACACTAGATACGCAGTATTTT.